These T cell receptor beta chains were read from a single sample in a study of T cell clonotyping in hematopoietic cell transplantation. Assay used: immunoSEQ multiplex PCR; TCRdb lists only in-frame clones, some missing. The data hold around 5,100 clones, with about 34% observed a single time. The sequencing used peripheral blood mononuclear cells, collected before stem cell transplant. These receptors were collected from a man aged 45-60 years with myelofibrosis. Some clones in this sample may be carry-over from other donors' samples. The CDR3 runs from the conserved cysteine through the conserved F or W. Fields, in order: clone size, D gene, V gene, J gene, CDR3 protein, CDR3 DNA. D genes are given only for firm matches. Where a row states a size, it is once, few, many or the class of an expanded clone; other rows omit it.

>NA|NA|TRBV4-1|TRBJ2-7
CASSQGLISYEQYF
TGCGCCAGCAGCCAGGGACTGATATCCTACGAGCAGTACTTC
>few|NA|TRBV7-6|TRBJ1-5
CASSLEGIGNQPQHF
TGTGCCAGCAGCTTAGAGGGAATCGGGAATCAGCCCCAGCATTTT
>NA|NA|TRBV6-5|TRBJ2-7
CASSWAGSSYEQYF
TGTGCCAGCAGTTGGGCGGGGAGCTCCTACGAGCAGTACTTC
>few|TRBD2|TRBV30|TRBJ2-5
CAWSVSGMGETQYF
TGTGCCTGGAGTGTCAGCGGGATGGGAGAGACCCAGTACTTC
>few|TRBD1|TRBV6-1|TRBJ1-2
CASGRGQGVYGYTF
TGTGCCAGCGGGAGGGGACAGGGGGTCTATGGCTACACCTTC
>NA|NA|TRBV30|TRBJ1-6
CAWKVNSPLHF
TGTGCCTGGAAAGTCAATTCACCCCTCCACTTT
>few|TRBD1|TRBV4-2|TRBJ2-7
CAAGTGHEQYF
TGTGCTGCAGGGACAGGGCACGAGCAGTACTTC
>NA|TRBD1|TRBV4-1|TRBJ2-7
CASSRPGQGYEQYF
TGCGCCAGCAGCCGACCGGGACAGGGCTACGAGCAGTACTTC
>NA|NA|TRBV7-7|TRBJ2-5
CASSLEAGYQETQYF
TGTGCTAGCAGCTTAGAAGCAGGGTATCAAGAGACCCAGTACTTC
>few|NA|TRBV30|TRBJ1-2
CAWSVGGAYYGYTF
TGTGCCTGGAGTGTTGGGGGCGCATACTATGGCTACACCTTC